The 17 T cell receptor beta chains given below trace back to one sample, sequenced in a study of T cells in Graves' hyperthyroidism and ophthalmopathy. Authors of the study amplified TCR beta CDR3 regions from RNA transcripts. The primer set for the first-round RT-PCR of the TCR CDR3 was HTBI. Each CDR3 protein gets one entry after TCRdb re-called the multiplex PCR reads with MiXCR. This sample yields some 300,000 distinct CDR3 sequences, of which roughly an eighth are seen a single time; 6.5% to 10% belongs to the top ten. The sequenced sample was blood. The receptors were sampled from a woman aged 35 to 49 with Graves' hyperthyroidism.

This clonotype showed up many times. This sequence joins TRBV20-1 and TRBJ2-1, with TRBD2 matching over 9 bases. The germline V gene encodes CDR1 DFQATT and CDR2 SNEGSKA (reference sequence). Trimming cost V 8 bases and J 7 bases; bases outside gene matches: 12. The CDR3 is made up of 14 amino acids. The CDR3 loop reads CSRSPSGRLNEQFF. For the CDR3, the DNA is TGCAGTCGCTCCCCCAGCGGGAGGTTAAATGAGCAGTTCTTC.

This clonotype was observed many times. This chain joins TRBV2 and TRBJ2-7, with 10 positions matching TRBD2. Germline loops: CDR1 SNHLY, CDR2 FYNNEI. The CDR3 contains 15 residues. With V trimmed by 7 bases and J by 1 base, 7 bases remained unmatched. The DNA of the CDR3 is TGTGCCAGCACCCAAGGACTAGCGGTATCCTACGAGCAGTACTTC. Its translation: CASTQGLAVSYEQYF.

For this clonotype: This may be a read error, as it is one base from a much larger clone. The rearrangement uses TRBV19 and TRBJ2-2, with a weak D call TRBD2 (6 bases). This CDR3 contains 13 residues. The germline CDR1 and CDR2 sequences are LNHDA and SQIVND (reference sequence). This chain's CDR3 is CASSIGRAGELSF. For the CDR3, the DNA is TGTGCCAGTAGTATCGGGAGAGCCGGGGAGCTGTCTTTT.

The rearrangement uses TRBV7-2 and TRBJ2-3; 13 bases are a match to TRBD2. The CDR3 runs to 17 residues. Germline V gene lookup returns CDR1 SGHTA and CDR2 FQGNSA. Trimming removed 4 bases from V and 1 base from J; junction bases left unmatched: 5. The CDR3 DNA follows: TGTGCCAGCAGCTCCGGACTAGCGGGAGTGCGCACAGATACGCAGTATTTT. It encodes CASSSGLAGVRTDTQYF.

The sample holds many counts of this clonotype. V gene TRBV6-1 combines with J gene TRBJ1-2; possible D gene TRBD1, 5 bases. Germline CDR1 and CDR2: MNHNS and SASEGT. This CDR3 spans 17 amino acids. Trimming shortened V by 3 bases and J by 4 bases, and 21 bases separated the two germline ends. Written as DNA, the CDR3 is TGTGCCAGCAGTGATGGGAACAGGCCCTTCATCGGCTATGGCTACACCTTC. As protein: CASSDGNRPFIGYGYTF.

The chain couples TRBV6-4 to TRBJ1-1; 7 bases agree with TRBD1. J was trimmed by 3 bases and V by 7 bases; bases with no gene match: 11. The germline gives CDR1 MRHNA, CDR2 SNTAGT. This CDR3 is built from 15 residues. The chain's CDR3 is CASTLRQGLHTEAFF. The DNA for the CDR3 is TGTGCCAGCACCCTGAGACAGGGCCTTCACACTGAAGCTTTCTTT.

This clonotype has at least ten counts. The chain combines TRBV10-2 with TRBJ1-5; D might be TRBD1 (5 bases). CDR3 length: 13 amino acids. Trimming pared 7 bases from V and 3 bases from J, leaving 10 bases between. Germline CDR1 and CDR2: WSHSY and SAAADI. The CDR3 DNA is TGCGCCAGCACCGGGACCGACAATCAGCCCCAGCATTTT. This encodes CASTGTDNQPQHF.

This clonotype was counted at least ten times. In nucleotides, the CDR3 is TGTGCCAGCAAAGGGGTGTGGTACGAGCAGTACTTC. Translated, it gives CASKGVWYEQYF. The V call is TRBV28, the J call TRBJ2-7; a weak D match, TRBD1 (5 bases). Germline V gene data show CDR1 as MDHEN and CDR2 as SYDVKM. Trimming cost V 7 bases and J 4 bases, with 11 bases left between them. This CDR3 is 12 amino acids long.

The chain uses TRBV14 and TRBJ2-3; the D gene is possibly TRBD2 (5 bases). The germline V gene has CDR1 SGHDN and CDR2 FVKESK. This CDR3 comprises 15 residues. Trimming shortened V by 0 bases and J by 4 bases, and 11 bases separated the two germline ends. The CDR3 is CASSQDWGEADTQYF. The CDR3 DNA sequence: TGTGCCAGCAGCCAAGATTGGGGAGAAGCAGATACGCAGTATTTT.

The V and J genes are TRBV25-1 and TRBJ1-1; a weak D match, TRBD1 (5 bases). Germline CDR1 and CDR2: MGHDK and SYGVNS. The CDR3 runs 17 residues. V gave up 1 base and J gave up 5 bases, with 20 bases separating them. CDR3 protein: CASSEFGAGRWETEAFF. CDR3 coding DNA: TGTGCCAGCAGTGAATTCGGGGCAGGGCGTTGGGAGACTGAAGCTTTCTTT.

The V and J genes are TRBV7-6 and TRBJ2-2, with unresolved D. CDR3 size: 14 residues. In germline, CDR1 is SGHVS, CDR2 FNYEAQ. V lost 0 bases and J 2 bases, leaving 4 bases between the germline ends. As DNA, the CDR3 is TGTGCCAGCAGCTTAGCTACAAACACCGGGGAGCTGTTTTTT. Translation gives CASSLATNTGELFF.

The gene calls are TRBV29-1 and TRBJ2-3, with D unclear. Germline loops: CDR1 SQVTM, CDR2 ANQGSEA. CDR3 length: 11 amino acids. V was pared by 2 bases and J by 10 bases, with 10 bases between. The CDR3 loop reads CSVEKQKAQYF. CDR3 nucleotide sequence: TGCAGCGTTGAAAAGCAGAAGGCGCAGTATTTT.

The gene calls are TRBV7-6 and TRBJ2-1; D gene unclear. The CDR3 consists of 17 residues. The germline V and J ends were trimmed by 5 bases and 1 base, with 18 bases remaining between them. From germline, CDR1 is SGHVS and CDR2 FNYEAQ. CDR3 residues: CASSITAEPFSYNEQFF. CDR3 nucleotides: TGTGCCAGCAGCATAACGGCGGAACCCTTTTCCTACAATGAGCAGTTCTTC.

The chain is built from TRBV7-9 and TRBJ1-3, with D unresolved. Deletions cut 1 base from V and 2 bases from J, with 12 bases between. This CDR3 is 16 amino acids long. CDR1 is SEHNR and CDR2 is FQNEAQ in the germline V gene (reference sequence). For the CDR3, the DNA is TGTGCCAGCAGCTTAGAGAGGAGCGGTGCTGGAAACACCATATATTTT. Its translation: CASSLERSGAGNTIYF.

This clonotype turned up a few times. This chain links TRBV11-2 with TRBJ2-7, with 7 bases aligning to TRBD2. The J segment lost 4 bases and the V segment lost 2 bases, leaving 8 bases of the junction unmatched. Looked up from germline, CDR1 is SGHAT and CDR2 is FQNNGV. The CDR3 is 15 residues long. CDR3 coding DNA: TGTGCCAGCAGCTTAAGGGACGGGGGGAAATACGAGCAGTACTTC. Its translation: CASSLRDGGKYEQYF. The entire variable domain, with the rest obtained from reference TRBV11-2 and TRBJ2-7, is as follows: EAGVAQSPRYKIIEKRQSVAFWCNPISGHATLYWYQQILGQGPKLLIQFQNNGVVDDSQLPKDRFSAERLKGVDSTLKIQPAKLEDSAVYLCASSLRDGGKYEQYFGPGTRLTVT.

This clonotype has only a few counts. CDR3 residues: CASSKQGREYF. The DNA of the CDR3 is TGTGCCAGCAGTAAACAGGGACGGGAGTACTTC. This rearrangement joins TRBV27 to TRBJ2-5, with TRBD1 as a possible D gene (6 bases). The V end was cut by 5 bases, the J end by 12 bases, with 13 bases between. This CDR3 is built from 11 residues. Germline CDR1 reads MNHEY; CDR2 reads SMNVEV (reference sequence).

This clonotype was seen many times. The gene calls are TRBV12-3 or TRBV12-4 and TRBJ2-7; 7 nucleotides line up with TRBD1. The CDR3 has 15 residues. With 3 bases clipped from V and 2 bases from J, the junction kept 7 bases outside the gene matches. CDR3 in amino acids: CASSFGYGTAYEQYF. Written as DNA, the CDR3 is TGTGCCAGCAGTTTTGGGTATGGGACAGCCTACGAGCAGTACTTC.